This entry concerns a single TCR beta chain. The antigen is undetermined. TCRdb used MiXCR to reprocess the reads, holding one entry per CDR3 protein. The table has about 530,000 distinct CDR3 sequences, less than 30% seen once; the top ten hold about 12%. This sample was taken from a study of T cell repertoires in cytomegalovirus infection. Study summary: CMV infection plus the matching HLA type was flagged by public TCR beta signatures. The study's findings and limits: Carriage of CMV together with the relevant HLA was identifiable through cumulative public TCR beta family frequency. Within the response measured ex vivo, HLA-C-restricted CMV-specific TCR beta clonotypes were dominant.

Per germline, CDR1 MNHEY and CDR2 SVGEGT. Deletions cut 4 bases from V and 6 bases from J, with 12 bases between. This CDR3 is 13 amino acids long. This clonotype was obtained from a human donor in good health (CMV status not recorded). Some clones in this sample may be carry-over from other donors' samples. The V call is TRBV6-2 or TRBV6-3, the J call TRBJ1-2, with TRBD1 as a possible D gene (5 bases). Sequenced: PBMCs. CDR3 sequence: CASSSDLGDGYTF. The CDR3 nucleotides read TGTGCCAGCAGTTCGGATCTAGGGGATGGCTACACCTTC.